These 22 T cell receptor beta chains share one sample of origin, sequenced in a study of shared clonotypes between healthy human individuals. Assay: immunoSEQ multiplex PCR; the TCRdb copy retains only in-frame clones and omits some. The table lists roughly 660,000 clones, around 90% of them singletons. The sample was memory CD8+ T cells from PBMCs. Subset: CD45RO+ cells pooled with CCR7-negative TemRA cells. The receptors derive from a young man in good health. Some clones in this sample may be carry-over from other donors' samples.

V and J are TRBV6-6 and TRBJ1-1; tentatively, D is TRBD1 (6 bases). The germline V gene encodes CDR1 MNHNY and CDR2 SVGAGI (reference sequence). This CDR3 contains 14 residues. V was shortened by 8 bases and J by 1 base, with 14 bases between the two germline ends. The CDR3 sequence: CASSPTGSNTEAFF. DNA of the CDR3: TGTGCCAGCTCCCCCACAGGGTCGAACACTGAAGCTTTCTTT.

The chain carries TRBV7-9 and TRBJ2-7; D might be TRBD1 or TRBD2, each matching 5 bases. Per the germline V gene, CDR1 is SEHNR and CDR2 is FQNEAQ (reference sequence). The CDR3 has 15 amino acids. Trimming left V 5 bases short and J 5 bases short, with 19 bases between. CDR3 nucleotide sequence: TGTGCCAGCAGCCGGGCCGGGGCCGAAAGACACGAGCAGTACTTC. Protein sequence: CASSRAGAERHEQYF.

This chain connects TRBV6-1 to TRBJ2-7; 9 nucleotides line up with TRBD1. Germline lookup yields CDR1 MNHNS and CDR2 SASEGT. J lost 5 bases, V lost 5 bases, and 7 bases had no gene match. The CDR3 loop spans 14 amino acids. CDR3 nucleotides: TGTGCCAGCAGTCCATACAGGGGGCTGCACGAGCAGTACTTC. Protein product: CASSPYRGLHEQYF.

The CDR3 reads CATSSRRPSTQYF. The CDR3 nucleotides read TGTGCCACCAGCTCCCGGCGACCTTCCACCCAGTACTTC. The V call is TRBV15, the J call TRBJ2-5; D is ambiguous. Between the trimmed V and J ends, which lost 5 bases and 8 bases, there was a span of 15 bases. The CDR3 is 13 amino acids. Germline values: CDR1 LNHNV, CDR2 YYDKDF (reference sequence).

This clone appeared a single time. This CDR3 is CASSETWGPSTEAFF. The DNA of the CDR3 is TGTGCCAGCAGTGAAACCTGGGGGCCCAGCACTGAAGCTTTCTTT. The rearrangement joins TRBV6-1 to TRBJ1-1, with D perhaps TRBD1 (6 bases). The CDR3 totals 15 residues. Trimming left V 2 bases short and J 4 bases short, with 14 bases between. Germline V CDR1 and CDR2: MNHNS, SASEGT.

This clone was observed a few times. The chain has TRBV2 and TRBJ1-2; D ambiguous. The germline V gene has CDR1 SNHLY and CDR2 FYNNEI. This CDR3 spans 11 amino acids. The V gene lost 6 bases and the J gene lost 6 bases, with 8 bases spanning the gap. CDR3 DNA sequence: TGTGCCAGCAGATGGGAGGATGGCTACACCTTC. Its protein is CASRWEDGYTF. Combining the CDR3 with reference TRBV2 and TRBJ1-2 gives the whole variable domain EPEVTQTPSHQVTQMGQEVILRCVPISNHLYFYWYRQILGQKVEFLVSFYNNEISEKSEIFDDQFSVERPDGSNFTLKIRSTKLEDSAMYFCASRWEDGYTFGSGTRLTVV.

V and J are TRBV7-9 and TRBJ1-1; D call uncertain. Per the germline V gene, CDR1 is SEHNR and CDR2 is FQNEAQ (reference sequence). CDR3 size: 16 residues. V was clipped by 5 bases and J by 5 bases, with 21 bases between them. The CDR3 here is CASSTQRYIFLTEAFF. As DNA, the CDR3 is TGTGCCAGCAGCACCCAGAGGTATATTTTTTTGACTGAAGCTTTCTTT. The whole variable domain, filled in from reference TRBV7-9 and TRBJ1-1, reads DTGVSQNPRHKITKRGQNVTFRCDPISEHNRLYWYRQTLGQGPEFLTYFQNEAQLEKSRLLSDRFSAERPKGSFSTLEIQRTEQGDSAMYLCASSTQRYIFLTEAFFGQGTRLTVV.

The V and J genes are TRBV10-3 and TRBJ2-2; 9 bases align to TRBD1. The CDR3 covers 17 residues. From germline, CDR1 is ENHRY and CDR2 SYGVKD. Trimming took 6 bases from V and 7 from J; bases not matched to a gene: 15. The CDR3 DNA is TGTGCCATCAGAGATCCGGTGGGACAGGGTCTTATCGGGGAGCTGTTTTTT. Protein sequence: CAIRDPVGQGLIGELFF.

This clone has only one observation. The chain carries TRBV11-2 and TRBJ2-5, with D maybe TRBD2 (6 bases). Judging by the DNA end, TRBJ2-7 fits better; the J call may be wrong. Germline CDR1 reads SGHAT; CDR2 reads FQNNGV. The CDR3 consists of 14 residues. CDR3 loop: CASNSRDFSYEQYF. The CDR3 region has the DNA TGTGCCAGCAACTCCAGGGACTTTTCCTACGAGCAGTACTTC.

This clone appeared a single time. The same CDR3 arises from other DNA sequences in this sample as well. This sequence joins TRBV27 and TRBJ2-7, with D possibly matching TRBD1 (6 bases). The CDR3 sequence is 11 residues long. Germline V gene sequence: CDR1 MNHEY, CDR2 SMNVEV (reference sequence). The V end lost 6 bases, the J end lost 4 bases, and 7 bases lay between the germline ends. The CDR3 sequence is CASRTGYEQYF. DNA for the CDR3: TGTGCCAGCAGGACAGGTTACGAGCAGTACTTC.

This chain uses TRBV19 with TRBJ1-1; D is unresolved. This CDR3 region has 10 residues. The germline V and J ends were trimmed by 6 bases and 7 bases, with 6 bases remaining between them. The germline V gene encodes CDR1 LNHDA and CDR2 SQIVND (reference sequence). CDR3 sequence (DNA): TGTGCCAGTAGGTCTGGTGAAGCTTTCTTT. As protein: CASRSGEAFF.

V and J are TRBV6-1 and TRBJ1-1; TRBD1 aligns across 7 bases. This CDR3 spans 14 amino acids. V lost 8 bases, J lost 0 bases, and 6 bases stayed unmatched. In germline, CDR1 is MNHNS, CDR2 SASEGT. The CDR3 DNA reads as TGTGCCAGCCTGCGACAGGGCGTGAACACTGAAGCTTTCTTT. Translation: CASLRQGVNTEAFF.

The J gene is TRBJ2-3, the V gene TRBV5-8; 12 positions agree with TRBD2. The CDR3 is made up of 17 amino acids. J lost 3 bases, V lost 4 bases, and 9 bases had no gene match. CDR1 is SGHTS, CDR2 YDEGEE, per germline. DNA of the CDR3: TGTGCCAGCAGCACCACGACTAGCGGGAGTGGAACAGATACGCAGTATTTT. It specifies CASSTTTSGSGTDTQYF.

In its sample, this clone ranks as medium-sized (0.01 to 0.1%). J is TRBJ2-7 and V is TRBV29-1, with 11 bases matching TRBD1. The germline V gene encodes CDR1 SQVTM and CDR2 ANQGSEA. V trimming: 7 bases; J trimming: 4 bases; junction bases outside the gene matches: 18. The CDR3 is 17 residues long. The CDR3 DNA follows: TGCAGCGCCTCTGTGCTCCCTTCGGACAGGGGGCGATACGAGCAGTACTTC. Its translation is CSASVLPSDRGRYEQYF.

The chain links TRBV5-1 to TRBJ2-5, with a weak D call TRBD2 (5 bases). Germline assignment: CDR1 SGHRS and CDR2 YFSETQ. The CDR3 runs 15 residues. Trimming shortened V by 3 bases and J by 3 bases, and 15 bases separated the two germline ends. This CDR3 reads CASSSFSSGKETQYF. CDR3 coding DNA: TGCGCCAGCAGCTCCTTTTCGAGCGGAAAAGAGACCCAGTACTTC.

The chain has TRBV21-1 and TRBJ2-5; the table's D call of TRBD2 was not tested on the DNA. TRBV21-1 is marked as a pseudogene. The CDR3 totals 16 residues. CDR3 sequence: CASTQRVAGEGGTQYF. The CDR3 DNA reads as TGTGCCAGCACCCAACGGGTAGCAGGGGAGGGTGGGACCCAGTACTTC.

The chain employs TRBV9 and TRBJ2-3; D perhaps matches TRBD2 (5 bases). The CDR3 spans 14 residues. V gave up 4 bases and J gave up 6 bases, with 15 bases separating them. Looked up from germline, CDR1 is SGDLS and CDR2 is YYNGEE. The CDR3 DNA reads as TGTGCCAGCAGCCCCAGTCGAGGGAAGGATACGCAGTATTTT. It translates to CASSPSRGKDTQYF.

This chain joins TRBV10-3 and TRBJ2-2; D gene ambiguous. Germline CDR1 reads ENHRY; CDR2 reads SYGVKD. This CDR3 is 13 amino acids long. V lost 3 bases and J 4 bases, leaving 6 bases between the germline ends. Here the CDR3 reads CAISDKVTGELFF. CDR3 DNA: TGTGCCATCAGTGACAAGGTCACCGGGGAGCTGTTTTTT.

This clone was seen only once. The chain carries TRBV10-3 and TRBJ2-2; TRBD2 matches at 12 bases. The V and J ends lost 3 bases and 4 bases, in that order; junction bases with no gene match: 3. The germline gives CDR1 ENHRY, CDR2 SYGVKD. This CDR3 region has 16 residues. CDR3 region: CAISDGTSGFTGELFF. The CDR3 nucleotides are TGTGCCATCAGTGATGGGACTAGCGGGTTCACCGGGGAGCTGTTTTTT.

The chain couples TRBV27 to TRBJ2-1; maybe TRBD1 (6 bases). Germline V CDR1 and CDR2: MNHEY, SMNVEV (reference sequence). Trimming took off 6 bases at V and 2 bases at J, with 14 bases between the two ends. The CDR3 is made up of 15 amino acids. The CDR3 is CASRLGTIPYNEQFF. In DNA form, the CDR3 reads TGTGCCAGCAGGCTAGGGACAATCCCCTACAATGAGCAGTTCTTC.

The V gene is TRBV28, the J gene TRBJ2-7; 8 nucleotides align to TRBD1. The CDR3 has 17 amino acids. Trimming removed 2 bases from V and 7 bases from J; junction bases left unmatched: 16. The germline V gene encodes CDR1 MDHEN and CDR2 SYDVKM. As DNA, the CDR3 is TGTGCCAGCAGTTTAATTGAGACAGGGGTCTTGTTGGGGGAGCAGTACTTC. It codes for CASSLIETGVLLGEQYF.

The chain combines TRBV2 with TRBJ1-1, with a weak D call TRBD1 (6 bases). V was cut by 1 base and J by 1 base, with 13 bases left in between. Germline CDR1 SNHLY, CDR2 FYNNEI. CDR3 length: 16 amino acids. Here the CDR3 reads CASSEVGRGQNTEAFF. The CDR3 bases are TGTGCCAGCAGTGAAGTGGGTAGGGGACAGAACACTGAAGCTTTCTTT.